The clone carrying this T cell receptor beta chain has a handful of counts. The antigen is undetermined. Germline V gene data show CDR1 as DFQATT and CDR2 as SNEGSKA (reference sequence). V was pared by 5 bases and J by 10 bases, with 12 bases between. This CDR3 contains 11 residues. TCRdb recomputed calls from the RT-PCR reads with MiXCR, one row per CDR3 protein. The table has 500,000 to 650,000 distinct CDR3 sequences, about 7.6% seen once. The sample is drawn from a study of response to subunit inactivated influenza vaccine. Regarding the study as a whole: There was a suggestion from the authors that each seasonal influenza vaccination recruits few new T cells.

This sequence was found in a man aged 50-75 years who received an inactivated influenza vaccine. Here the sequenced sample was PBMCs from blood, taken about 23 months after vaccination. The chain combines TRBV20-1 with TRBJ2-1; no clear D. The CDR3 sequence is CSAGPAVEQFF. CDR3 coding DNA: TGCAGTGCTGGCCCGGCCGTCGAGCAGTTCTTC.